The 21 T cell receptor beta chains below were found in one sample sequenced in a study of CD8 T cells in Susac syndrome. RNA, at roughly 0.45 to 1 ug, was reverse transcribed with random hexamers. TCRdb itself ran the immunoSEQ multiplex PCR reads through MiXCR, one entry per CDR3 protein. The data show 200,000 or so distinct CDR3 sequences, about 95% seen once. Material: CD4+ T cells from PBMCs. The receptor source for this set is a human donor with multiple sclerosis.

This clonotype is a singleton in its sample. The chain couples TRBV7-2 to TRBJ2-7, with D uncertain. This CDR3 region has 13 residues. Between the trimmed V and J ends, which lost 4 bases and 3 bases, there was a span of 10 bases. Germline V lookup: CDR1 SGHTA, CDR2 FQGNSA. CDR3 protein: CASSSSNFYEQYF. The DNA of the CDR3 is TGTGCCAGCAGCTCGAGCAACTTCTACGAGCAGTACTTC.

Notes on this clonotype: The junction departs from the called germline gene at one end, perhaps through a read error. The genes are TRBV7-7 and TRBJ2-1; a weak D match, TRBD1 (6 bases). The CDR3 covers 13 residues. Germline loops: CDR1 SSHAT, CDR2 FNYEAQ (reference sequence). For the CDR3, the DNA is TGTGCTAGCAGCTTAGCGTCAGGGGATGAGCAGTTCTTC. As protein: CASSLASGDEQFF.

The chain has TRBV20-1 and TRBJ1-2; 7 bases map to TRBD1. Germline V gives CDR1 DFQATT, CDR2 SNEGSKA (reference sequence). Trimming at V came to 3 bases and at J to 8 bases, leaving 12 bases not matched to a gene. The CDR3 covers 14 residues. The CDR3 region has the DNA TGCAGTGCTAGCCCCACAGGGGTGCCCGAAGGCTACACCTTC. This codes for CSASPTGVPEGYTF.

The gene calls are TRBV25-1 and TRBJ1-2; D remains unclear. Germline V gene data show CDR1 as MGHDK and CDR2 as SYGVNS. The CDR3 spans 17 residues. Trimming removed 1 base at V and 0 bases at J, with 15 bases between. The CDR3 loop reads CASSELGRDASNYGYTF. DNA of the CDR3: TGTGCCAGCAGTGAATTGGGAAGAGACGCCTCTAACTATGGCTACACCTTC.

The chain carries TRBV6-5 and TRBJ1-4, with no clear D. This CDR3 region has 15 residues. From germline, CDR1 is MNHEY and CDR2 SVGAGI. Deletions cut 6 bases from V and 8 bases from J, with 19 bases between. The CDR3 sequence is CASSRLLGVHEKLFF. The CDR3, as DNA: TGTGCCAGCAGCCGCTTATTGGGAGTTCACGAAAAACTGTTTTTT.

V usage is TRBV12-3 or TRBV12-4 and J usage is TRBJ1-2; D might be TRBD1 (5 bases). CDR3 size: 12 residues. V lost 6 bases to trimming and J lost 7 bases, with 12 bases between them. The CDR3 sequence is CASSPWGTGYTF. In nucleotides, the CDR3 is TGTGCCAGCAGCCCATGGGGGACTGGCTACACCTTC.

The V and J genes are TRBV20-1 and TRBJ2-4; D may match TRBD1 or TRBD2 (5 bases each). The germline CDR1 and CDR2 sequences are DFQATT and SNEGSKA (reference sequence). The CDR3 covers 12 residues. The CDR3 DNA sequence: TGCTGGTTAGCGAAAAGAGGGGACATTCAGTACTTC. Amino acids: CWLAKRGDIQYF.

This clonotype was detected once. The CDR3 DNA reads TGTGCCAGCAGCTTCCACGGGGAAGCCTACGAGCAGTACTTC. Translating it yields CASSFHGEAYEQYF. This chain links TRBV11-1 with TRBJ2-7, with TRBD2 as a possible D gene (5 bases). V was cut by 3 bases and J by 2 bases, with 11 bases left in between. The CDR3 is 14 residues long. Germline V gives CDR1 SGHAT, CDR2 FQDESV (reference sequence).

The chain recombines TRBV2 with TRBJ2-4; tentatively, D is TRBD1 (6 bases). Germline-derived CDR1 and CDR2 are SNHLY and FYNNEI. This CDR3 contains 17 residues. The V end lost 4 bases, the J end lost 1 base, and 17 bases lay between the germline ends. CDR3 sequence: CASSARAGGLAKNIQYF. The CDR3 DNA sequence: TGTGCCAGCAGTGCTAGGGCTGGGGGCTTGGCCAAAAACATTCAGTACTTC.

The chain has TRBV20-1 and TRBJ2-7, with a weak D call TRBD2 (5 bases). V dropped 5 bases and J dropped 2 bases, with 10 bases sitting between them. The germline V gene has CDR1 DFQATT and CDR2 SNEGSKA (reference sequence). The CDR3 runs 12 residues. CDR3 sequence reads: CSAFRGTYEQYF. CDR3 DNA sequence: TGCAGTGCTTTCCGGGGAACCTACGAGCAGTACTTC.

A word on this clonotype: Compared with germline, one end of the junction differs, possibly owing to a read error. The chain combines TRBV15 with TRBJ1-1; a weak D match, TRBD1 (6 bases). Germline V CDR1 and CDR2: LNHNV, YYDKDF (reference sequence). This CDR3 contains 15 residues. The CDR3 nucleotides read TGTGCCACCCGCAGGGGACCCTCCGTCGGCACTGAAGCTTTCTTT. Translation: CATRRGPSVGTEAFF. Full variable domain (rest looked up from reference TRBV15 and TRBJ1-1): DAMVIQNPRYQVTQFGKPVTLSCSQTLNHNVMYWYQQKSSQAPKLLFHYYDKDFNNEADTPDNFQSRRPNTSFCFLDIRSPGLGDTAMYLCATRRGPSVGTEAFFGQGTRLTVV.

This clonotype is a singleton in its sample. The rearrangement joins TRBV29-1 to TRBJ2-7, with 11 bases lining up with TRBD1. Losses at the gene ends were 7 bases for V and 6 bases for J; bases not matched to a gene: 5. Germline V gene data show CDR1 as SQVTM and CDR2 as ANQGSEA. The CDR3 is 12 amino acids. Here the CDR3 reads CSAGQGVSEQYF. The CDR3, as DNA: TGCAGCGCGGGACAGGGGGTGTCCGAGCAGTACTTC.

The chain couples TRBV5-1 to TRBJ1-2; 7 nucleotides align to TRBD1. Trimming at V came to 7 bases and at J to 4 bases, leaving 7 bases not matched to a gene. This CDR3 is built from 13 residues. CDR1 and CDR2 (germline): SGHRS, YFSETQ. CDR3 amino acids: CASGRDSFYGYTF. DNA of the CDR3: TGCGCCAGCGGTCGGGACAGTTTCTATGGCTACACCTTC. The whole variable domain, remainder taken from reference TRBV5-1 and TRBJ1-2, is KAGVTQTPRYLIKTRGQQVTLSCSPISGHRSVSWYQQTPGQGLQFLFEYFSETQRNKGNFPGRFSGRQFSNSRSEMNVSTLELGDSALYLCASGRDSFYGYTFGSGTRLTVV.

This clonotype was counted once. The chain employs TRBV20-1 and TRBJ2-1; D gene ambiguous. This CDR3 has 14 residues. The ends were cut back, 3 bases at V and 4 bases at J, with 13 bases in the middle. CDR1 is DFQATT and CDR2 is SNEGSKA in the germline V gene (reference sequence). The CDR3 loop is CSASRIYSYNEQFF. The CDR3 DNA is TGCAGTGCTAGTAGGATCTATTCTTACAATGAGCAGTTCTTC.

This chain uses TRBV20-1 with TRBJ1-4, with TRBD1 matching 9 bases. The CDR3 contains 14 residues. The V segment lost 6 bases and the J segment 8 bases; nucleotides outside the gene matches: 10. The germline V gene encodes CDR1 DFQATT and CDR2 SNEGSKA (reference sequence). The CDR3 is CSADPGQGGEKLFF. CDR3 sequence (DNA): TGCAGTGCGGATCCGGGACAGGGAGGCGAAAAACTGTTTTTT.

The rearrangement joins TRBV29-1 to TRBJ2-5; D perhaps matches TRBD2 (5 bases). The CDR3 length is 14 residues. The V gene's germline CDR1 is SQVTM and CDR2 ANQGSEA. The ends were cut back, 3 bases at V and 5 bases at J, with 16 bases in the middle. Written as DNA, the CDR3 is TGCAGCGTTGAGGCCGGAGGTCTTCGGGAGACCCAGTACTTC. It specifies CSVEAGGLRETQYF.

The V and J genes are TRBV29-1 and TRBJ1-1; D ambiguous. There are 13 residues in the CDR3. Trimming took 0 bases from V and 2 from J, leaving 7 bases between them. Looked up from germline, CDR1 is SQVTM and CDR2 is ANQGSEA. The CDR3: CSVEDPINTEAFF. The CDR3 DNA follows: TGCAGCGTTGAAGACCCAATTAACACTGAAGCTTTCTTT.

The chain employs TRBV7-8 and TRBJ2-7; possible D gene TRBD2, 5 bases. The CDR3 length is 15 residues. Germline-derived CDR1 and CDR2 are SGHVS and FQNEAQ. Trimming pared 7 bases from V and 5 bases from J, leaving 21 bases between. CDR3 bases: TGTGCCAGCACCCCATCAAGAGGGATTATTCACGAGCAGTACTTC. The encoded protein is CASTPSRGIIHEQYF.

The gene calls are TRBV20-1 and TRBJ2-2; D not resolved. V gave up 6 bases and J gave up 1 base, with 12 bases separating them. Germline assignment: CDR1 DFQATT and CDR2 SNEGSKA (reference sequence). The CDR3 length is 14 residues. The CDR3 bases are TGCAGTGCCCTTGGGCCGAAGAACACCGGGGAGCTGTTTTTT. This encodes CSALGPKNTGELFF.

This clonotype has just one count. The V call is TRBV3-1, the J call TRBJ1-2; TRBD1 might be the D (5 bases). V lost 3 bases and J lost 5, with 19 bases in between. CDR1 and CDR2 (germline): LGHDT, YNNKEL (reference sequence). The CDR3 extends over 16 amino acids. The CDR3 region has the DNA TGTGCCAGCAGCCAGGGGCCGACAAGGGGAGTATATGGCTACACCTTC. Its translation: CASSQGPTRGVYGYTF.

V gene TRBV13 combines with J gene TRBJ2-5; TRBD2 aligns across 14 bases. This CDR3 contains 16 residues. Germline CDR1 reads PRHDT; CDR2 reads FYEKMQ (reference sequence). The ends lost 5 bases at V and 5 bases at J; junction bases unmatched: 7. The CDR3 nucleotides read TGTGCCAGCAGCGGGGGACTAGCGGGAGTGGCGGAGACCCAGTACTTC. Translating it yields CASSGGLAGVAETQYF.